This TCR beta chain was documented in a study of cytomegalovirus exposure and HLA in healthy donors. The PCR employed 60 Vbeta primers together with 13 Jbeta primers. Data came from immunoSEQ multiplex PCR; TCRdb stores just in-frame clones and leaves some out. The sample shows under 200,000 clones, about 12% of them seen only once. Germline values: CDR1 MNHNY, CDR2 SVGAGI (reference sequence). This CDR3 has 14 amino acids. Trimming took off 6 bases at V and 3 bases at J, with 14 bases between the two ends. The sample was PBMCs. The source of this sequence is a middle-aged man in good health and CMV-seropositive. The chain has TRBV6-6 and TRBJ1-1; D uncertain. CDR3 sequence (DNA): TGTGCCAGCAGGCCCGAGAGGGAACACACTGAAGCTTTCTTT. Protein product: CASRPEREHTEAFF.